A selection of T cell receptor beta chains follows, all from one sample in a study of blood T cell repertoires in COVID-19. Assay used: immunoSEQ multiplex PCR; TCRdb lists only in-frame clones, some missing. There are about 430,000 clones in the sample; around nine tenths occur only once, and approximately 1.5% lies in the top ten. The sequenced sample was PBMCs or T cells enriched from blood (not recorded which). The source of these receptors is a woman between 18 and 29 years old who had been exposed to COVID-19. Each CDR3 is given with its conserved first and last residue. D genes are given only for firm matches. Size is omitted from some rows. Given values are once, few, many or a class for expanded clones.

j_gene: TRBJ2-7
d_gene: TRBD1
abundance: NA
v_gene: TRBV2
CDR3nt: TGTGCCAGCAGTGAAGGGAAGACAGGGTCCTACGAGCAGTACTTC
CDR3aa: CASSEGKTGSYEQYF

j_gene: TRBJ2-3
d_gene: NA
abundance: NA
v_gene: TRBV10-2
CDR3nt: TGCGCCGCACATTCAGGGGCGGGGGCAGGGGATACGCAGTATTTT
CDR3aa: CAAHSGAGAGDTQYF

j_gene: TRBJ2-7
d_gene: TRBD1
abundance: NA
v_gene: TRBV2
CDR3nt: TGTGCCAGCAGGACAGGGGTAGGCTCCTACGAGCAGTACTTC
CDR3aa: CASRTGVGSYEQYF

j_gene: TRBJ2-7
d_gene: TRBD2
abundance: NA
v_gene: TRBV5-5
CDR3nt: TGTGCCAGCAGCGCCTCAGATCGATCCGGGGGAGGGCGCTACGAGCAGTACTTC
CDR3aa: CASSASDRSGGGRYEQYF

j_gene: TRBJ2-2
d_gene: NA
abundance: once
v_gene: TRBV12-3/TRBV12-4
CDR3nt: TGTGCCAGCAGTTATTGGAGGACCGGGGAGCTGTTTTTT
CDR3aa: CASSYWRTGELFF

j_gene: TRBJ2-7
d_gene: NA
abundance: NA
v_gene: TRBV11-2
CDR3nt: TGTGCCAGCAGCCCGCGGACAGCCACCTACGAGCAGTACTTC
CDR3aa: CASSPRTATYEQYF

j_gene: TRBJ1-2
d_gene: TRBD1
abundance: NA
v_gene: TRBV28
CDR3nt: TGTGCCAGCACTACTACAGGGGGCGGTTTCTATGGCTACACCTTC
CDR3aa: CASTTTGGGFYGYTF

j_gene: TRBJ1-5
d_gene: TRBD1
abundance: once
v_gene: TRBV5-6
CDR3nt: TGTGCCAGCAGCCGACTAACAGGGGTTAGCAATCAGCCCCAGCATTTT
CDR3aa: CASSRLTGVSNQPQHF

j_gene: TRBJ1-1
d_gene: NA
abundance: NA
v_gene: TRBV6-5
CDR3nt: TGTGCCAGCAGTTATTTCGGGAACACTGAAGCTTTCTTT
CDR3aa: CASSYFGNTEAFF

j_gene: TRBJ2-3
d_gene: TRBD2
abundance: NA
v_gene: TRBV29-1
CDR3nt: TGCAGCGTTGAAGATCGGGCGGGAGCAGCAGATACGCAGTATTTT
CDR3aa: CSVEDRAGAADTQYF

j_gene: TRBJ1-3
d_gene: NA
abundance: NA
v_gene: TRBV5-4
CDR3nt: TGTGCCAGCAGCTTGGGGGGGAATGGACAGGGAAACACCATATATTTT
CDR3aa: CASSLGGNGQGNTIYF

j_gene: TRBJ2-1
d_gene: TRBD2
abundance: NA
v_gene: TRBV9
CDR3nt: TGTGCCAGCAGCGGGAGCGGGGGGACCAACAATGAGCAGTTCTTC
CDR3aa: CASSGSGGTNNEQFF

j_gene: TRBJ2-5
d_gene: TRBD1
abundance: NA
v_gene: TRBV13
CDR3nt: TGTGCCAGCAGCACCCGGACAGGGTTAGAGACCCAGTACTTC
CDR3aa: CASSTRTGLETQYF

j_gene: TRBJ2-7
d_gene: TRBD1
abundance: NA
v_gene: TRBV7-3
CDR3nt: TGTGCCAGCAGCCCCGACAGGGACTCCTACGAGCAGTACTTC
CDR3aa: CASSPDRDSYEQYF

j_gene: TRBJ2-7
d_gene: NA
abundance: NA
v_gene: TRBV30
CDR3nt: TGTGCCTGGAGTGCCTCCTCGGGGAGCGAGCAGTACTTC
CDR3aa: CAWSASSGSEQYF

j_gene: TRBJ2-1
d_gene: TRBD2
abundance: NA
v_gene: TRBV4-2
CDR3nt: TGTGCCAGCAGCCAAGATAGGGGAGCGGGGTACGATGAGCAGTTCTTC
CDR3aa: CASSQDRGAGYDEQFF

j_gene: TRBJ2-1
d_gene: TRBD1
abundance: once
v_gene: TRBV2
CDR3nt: TGTGCCAGCAGTGTGCAGGGGGCGAGGGATGAGCAGTTCTTC
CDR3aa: CASSVQGARDEQFF

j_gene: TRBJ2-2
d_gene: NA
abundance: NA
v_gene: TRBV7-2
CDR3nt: TGTGCCAGCAGCTTAGATCTACTCGACACCGGGGAGCTGTTTTTT
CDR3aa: CASSLDLLDTGELFF

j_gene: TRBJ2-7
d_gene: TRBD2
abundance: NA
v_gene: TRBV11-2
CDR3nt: TGTGCCAGCAGCTTAGTTGGGACTAGCGTCTACGAGCAGTACTTC
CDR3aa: CASSLVGTSVYEQYF

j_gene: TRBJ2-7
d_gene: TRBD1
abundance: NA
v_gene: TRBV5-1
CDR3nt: TGCGCCAGCAGCTCCGGACAGGGGACGAACTACGAGCAGTACTTC
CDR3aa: CASSSGQGTNYEQYF

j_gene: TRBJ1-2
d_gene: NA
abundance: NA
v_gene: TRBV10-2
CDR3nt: TGCGCCAGCAGTGATCTCGGGGAGGCTTTCTATGGCTACACCTTC
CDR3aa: CASSDLGEAFYGYTF

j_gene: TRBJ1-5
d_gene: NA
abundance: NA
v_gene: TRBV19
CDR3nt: TGTGCCAGTCGGCAGGTTGGGGGGATCCATAGCAATCAGCCCCAGCATTTT
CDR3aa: CASRQVGGIHSNQPQHF

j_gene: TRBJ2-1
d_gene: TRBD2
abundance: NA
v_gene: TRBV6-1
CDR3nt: TGTGCCAGCAGTGAAGAGGGACTAGCGCTTTACAATGAGCAGTTCTTC
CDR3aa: CASSEEGLALYNEQFF

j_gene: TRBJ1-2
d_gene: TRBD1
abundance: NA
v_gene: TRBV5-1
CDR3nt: TGCGCCAGCAGCAGAGGACAGGGGGCACGGGGTAACTATGGCTACACCTTC
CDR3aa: CASSRGQGARGNYGYTF

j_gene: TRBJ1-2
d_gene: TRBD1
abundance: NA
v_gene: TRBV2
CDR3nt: TGTGCCAGCAGGGGGACAGGGGGCAACTATGGCTACACCTTC
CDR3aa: CASRGTGGNYGYTF

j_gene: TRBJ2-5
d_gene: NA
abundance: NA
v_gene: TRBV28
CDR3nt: TGTGCCAGCACAGTCCGCCAGTACCAAGAGACCCAGTACTTC
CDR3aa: CASTVRQYQETQYF

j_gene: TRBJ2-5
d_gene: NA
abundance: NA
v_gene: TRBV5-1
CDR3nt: TGCGCCAGCCGGGGAGCGGGACACCGGCAAGAGACCCAGTACTTC
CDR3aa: CASRGAGHRQETQYF

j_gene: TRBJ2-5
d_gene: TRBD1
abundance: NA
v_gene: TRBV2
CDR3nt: TGTGCCAGCAACGGACAGGTAGAGACCCAGTACTTC
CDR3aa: CASNGQVETQYF

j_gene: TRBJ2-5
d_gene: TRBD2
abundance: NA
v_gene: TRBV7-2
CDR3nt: TGTGCCAGCAGCTTAAGCGGGACTAGCGGGGGGGAAAAGACCCAGTACTTC
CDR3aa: CASSLSGTSGGEKTQYF

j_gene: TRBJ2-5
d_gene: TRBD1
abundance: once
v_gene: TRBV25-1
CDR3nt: TGTGCCAGCAGTGAATTTTATGGACAGGGCTATTCAGAGACCCAGTACTTC
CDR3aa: CASSEFYGQGYSETQYF

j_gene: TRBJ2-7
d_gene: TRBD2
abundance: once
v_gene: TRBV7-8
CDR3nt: TGTGCCAGCAGCGCCCCCGCGACTAGCGGCGAGCAGTACTTC
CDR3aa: CASSAPATSGEQYF

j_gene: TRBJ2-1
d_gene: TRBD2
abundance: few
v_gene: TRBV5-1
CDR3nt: TGCGCCAGCAGCTTGAGCAGTGGACTAGCGGTTTACAATGAGCAGTTCTTC
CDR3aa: CASSLSSGLAVYNEQFF

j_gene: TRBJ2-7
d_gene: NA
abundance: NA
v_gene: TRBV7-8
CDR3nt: TGTGCCAGCAGCGTTATCCAGGGAACCTACGAGCAGTACTTC
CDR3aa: CASSVIQGTYEQYF

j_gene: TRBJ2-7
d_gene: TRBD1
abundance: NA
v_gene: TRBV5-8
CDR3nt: TGTGCCGGACCGACAGGGTGGGCGCTTGGGGACGAGCAGTACTTC
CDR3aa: CAGPTGWALGDEQYF

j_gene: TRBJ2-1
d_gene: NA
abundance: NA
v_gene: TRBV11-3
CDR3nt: TGTGCCAGCAGCCCCTCGGGGGAAAGCTCCTACAATGAGCAGTTCTTC
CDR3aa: CASSPSGESSYNEQFF

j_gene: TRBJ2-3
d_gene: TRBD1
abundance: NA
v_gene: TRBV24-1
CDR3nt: TGTGCCACCAGTGATCGTACAGGGGGCACAGATACGCAGTATTTT
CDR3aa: CATSDRTGGTDTQYF

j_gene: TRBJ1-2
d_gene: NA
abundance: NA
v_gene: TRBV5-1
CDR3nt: TGCGCCAGCAGCTTGCCCGACCGGGGAGGGGGAGACTATGGCTACACCTTC
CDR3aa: CASSLPDRGGGDYGYTF

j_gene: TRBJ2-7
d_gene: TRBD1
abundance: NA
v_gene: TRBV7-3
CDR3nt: TGTGCCAGCAGCTTGACAGGGGGCGAGTACGAGCAGTACTTC
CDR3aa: CASSLTGGEYEQYF

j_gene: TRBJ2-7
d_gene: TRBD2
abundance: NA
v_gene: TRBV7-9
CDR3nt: TGTGCCAGCAGCGAACTAGCGGGGGACTACGAGCAGTACTTC
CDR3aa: CASSELAGDYEQYF

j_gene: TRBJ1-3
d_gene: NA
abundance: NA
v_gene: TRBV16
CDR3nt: TGTGCCAGCAGCCAAGACTGGATCTCTGGAAACACCATATATTTT
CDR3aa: CASSQDWISGNTIYF

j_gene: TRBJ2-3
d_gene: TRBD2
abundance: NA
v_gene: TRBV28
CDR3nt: TGTGCCAGCAGTTTATGGGCGGGAGGGTCAGATACGCAGTATTTT
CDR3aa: CASSLWAGGSDTQYF

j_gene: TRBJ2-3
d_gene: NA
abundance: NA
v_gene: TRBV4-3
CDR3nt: TGCGCCAGCAGCCAAGGACACGGCACAGATACGCAGTATTTT
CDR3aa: CASSQGHGTDTQYF

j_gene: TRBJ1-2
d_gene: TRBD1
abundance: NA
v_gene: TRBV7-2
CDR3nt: TGTGCCAGCAGCTCCCGGGACAGGAACTATGGCTACACCTTC
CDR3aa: CASSSRDRNYGYTF

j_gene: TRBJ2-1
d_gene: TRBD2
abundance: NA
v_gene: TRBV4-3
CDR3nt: TGCGCCAGCAGCCAAGACGGCGGGACTAGCGGCAATGAGCAGTTCTTC
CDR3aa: CASSQDGGTSGNEQFF

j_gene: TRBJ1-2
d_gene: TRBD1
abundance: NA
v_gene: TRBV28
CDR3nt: TGTGCCAGCAGTTTACCCCAGGGGGTCTATGGCTACACCTTC
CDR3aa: CASSLPQGVYGYTF

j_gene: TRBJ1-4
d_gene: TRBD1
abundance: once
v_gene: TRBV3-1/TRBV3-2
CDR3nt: TGTGCCAGCAGCCAAGAGGGCTTAGGGGGACAGCCTAATGAAAAACTGTTTTTT
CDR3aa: CASSQEGLGGQPNEKLFF

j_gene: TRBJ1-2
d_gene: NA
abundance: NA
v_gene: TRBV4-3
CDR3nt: TGCGCCAGCAGCCAAGAGGTACAGACTGGCTACACCTTC
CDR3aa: CASSQEVQTGYTF

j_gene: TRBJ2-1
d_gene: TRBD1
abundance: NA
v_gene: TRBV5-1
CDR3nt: TGCGCCAGCAGCTTGGTTATGGGACAGGGATTGTACAATGAGCAGTTCTTC
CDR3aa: CASSLVMGQGLYNEQFF

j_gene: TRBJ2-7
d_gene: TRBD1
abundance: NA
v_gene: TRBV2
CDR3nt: TGTGCCAGCAGTGATCTAGTACAGGGGGCGGGTGAGCAGTACTTC
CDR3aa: CASSDLVQGAGEQYF

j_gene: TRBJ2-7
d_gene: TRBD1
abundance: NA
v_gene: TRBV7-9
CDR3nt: TGTGCCAGCACCCCCGGGACAGGGGCAATCTACGAGCAGTACTTC
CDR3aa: CASTPGTGAIYEQYF

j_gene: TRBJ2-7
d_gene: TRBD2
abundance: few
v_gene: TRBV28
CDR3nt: TGTGCCAGCAGTCCCCGGCATGTAGCGGGACAACGTTTCCCATCCTACGAGCAGTACTTC
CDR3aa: CASSPRHVAGQRFPSYEQYF

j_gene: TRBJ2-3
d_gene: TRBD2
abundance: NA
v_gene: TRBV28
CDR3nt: TGTGCCAGCAGCCAGACTAGCGGCAACACAGATACGCAGTATTTT
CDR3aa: CASSQTSGNTDTQYF

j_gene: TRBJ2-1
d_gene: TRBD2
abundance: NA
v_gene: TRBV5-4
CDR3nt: TGTGCCAGCAGCTTGGAGGCGGGAGGGTTCAATGAGCAGTTCTTC
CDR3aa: CASSLEAGGFNEQFF

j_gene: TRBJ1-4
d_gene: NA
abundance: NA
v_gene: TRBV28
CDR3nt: TGTGCCAGCAGCGGAATGGGCGTGGGTAATGAAAAACTGTTTTTT
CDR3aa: CASSGMGVGNEKLFF

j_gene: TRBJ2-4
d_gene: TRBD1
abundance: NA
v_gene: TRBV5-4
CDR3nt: TGTGCCAGCAGCTTGTTAGGACAGGTGGGAAACATTCAGTACTTC
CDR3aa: CASSLLGQVGNIQYF